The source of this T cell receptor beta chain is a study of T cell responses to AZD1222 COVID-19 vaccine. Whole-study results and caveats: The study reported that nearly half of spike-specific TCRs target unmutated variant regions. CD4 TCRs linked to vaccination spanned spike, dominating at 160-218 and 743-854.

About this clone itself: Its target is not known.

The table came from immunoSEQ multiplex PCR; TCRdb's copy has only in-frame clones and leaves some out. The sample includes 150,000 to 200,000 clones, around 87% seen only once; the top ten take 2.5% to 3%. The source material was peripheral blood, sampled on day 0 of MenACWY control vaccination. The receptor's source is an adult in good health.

The CDR3 sequence: CASSLGPGSTIYF. The CDR3 DNA reads TGTGCCAGCAGCTTGGGGCCCGGGAGCACCATATATTTT. The chain links TRBV7-8 to TRBJ1-3; D is perhaps TRBD1 (5 bases). CDR3 size: 13 residues. V was cut by 3 bases and J by 9 bases, with 12 bases left in between. Germline assignment: CDR1 SGHVS and CDR2 FQNEAQ.